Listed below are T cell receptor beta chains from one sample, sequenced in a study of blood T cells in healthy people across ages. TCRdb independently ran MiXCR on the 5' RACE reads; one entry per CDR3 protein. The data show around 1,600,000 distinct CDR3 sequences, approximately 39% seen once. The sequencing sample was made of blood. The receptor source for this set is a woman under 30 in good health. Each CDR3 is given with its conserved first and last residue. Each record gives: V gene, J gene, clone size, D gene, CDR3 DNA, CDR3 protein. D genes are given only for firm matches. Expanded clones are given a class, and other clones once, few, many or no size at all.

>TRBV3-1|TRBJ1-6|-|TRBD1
TGTGCCAGCAGCCACGGGGACAGGGGTAATTCACCCCTCCACTTT
CASSHGDRGNSPLHF
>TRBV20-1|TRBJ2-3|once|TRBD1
TGCAGTGCTAGAGATTTAGGGGGCCCCGGGGCAGATACGCAGTATTTT
CSARDLGGPGADTQYF
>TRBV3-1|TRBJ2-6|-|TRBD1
TGTGCCAGCAGCCAAGCTCCGGGCAGGGGGTTATCTGGGGCCAACGTCCTGACTTTC
CASSQAPGRGLSGANVLTF
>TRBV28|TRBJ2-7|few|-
TGTGCCAGCAGTACCCCTAGAGAGCAGTACTTC
CASSTPREQYF
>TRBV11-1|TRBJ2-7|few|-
TGTGCCAGCAGCTTTCTCGATCTCTACGAGCAGTACTTC
CASSFLDLYEQYF
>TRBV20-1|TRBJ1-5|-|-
TGCAGTGCTAGATACCCGGTCATTAATCAGCCCCAGCATTTT
CSARYPVINQPQHF
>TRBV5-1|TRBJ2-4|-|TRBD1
TGCGCCAGCAGGGGACAGGGGGCCAAAAACATTCAGTACTTC
CASRGQGAKNIQYF
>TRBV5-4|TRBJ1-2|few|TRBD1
TGTGCCAGCAGGGGACGAGTCGGACAGGGAAACTATGGCTACACCTTC
CASRGRVGQGNYGYTF
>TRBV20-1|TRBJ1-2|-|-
TGCAGTGCTAGAGTGGACAGTGGACCGTATGGCTACACCTTC
CSARVDSGPYGYTF
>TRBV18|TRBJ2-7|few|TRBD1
TGTGCCAGCTCACCAAGCACAGGGGACGGGGAGCAGTACTTC
CASSPSTGDGEQYF
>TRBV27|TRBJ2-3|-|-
TGTGCCAGCAGTTTATACGTACGTCCGCCCCGCAGCACGGATACGCAGTATTTT
CASSLYVRPPRSTDTQYF
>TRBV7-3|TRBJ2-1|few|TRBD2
TGTGCCAGCAGCCCCGGCCTAGCGGGAGGGACCAATGAGCAGTTCTTC
CASSPGLAGGTNEQFF
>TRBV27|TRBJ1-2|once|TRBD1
TGTGCCAGCAGCGCCCAAGGGGGCGCCCATGGCTACACCTTC
CASSAQGGAHGYTF
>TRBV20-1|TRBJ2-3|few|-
TGCAGTGCCCGACGGGCAGCATTTACAGATACGCAGTATTTT
CSARRAAFTDTQYF
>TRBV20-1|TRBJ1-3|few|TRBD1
TGCAGTGCTAGAGATGCGGCTACAGGGGGCTCTGGAAACACCATATATTTT
CSARDAATGGSGNTIYF
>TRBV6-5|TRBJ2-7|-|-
TGTGCCAGCAGCATAATTGAGGGCTACGAGCAGTACTTC
CASSIIEGYEQYF
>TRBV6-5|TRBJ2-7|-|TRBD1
TGTGCCAGCAGTTACTTGGCGCTAGACAGGGGATCGAATGAGCAGTACTTC
CASSYLALDRGSNEQYF
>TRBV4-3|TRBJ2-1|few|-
TGCGCCAGCAGCCAAGACGGGGGCCTTTACAATGAGCAGTTCTTC
CASSQDGGLYNEQFF
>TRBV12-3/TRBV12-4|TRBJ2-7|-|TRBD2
TGTGCCAGCAGTTGGACTAGCGGGAGGGAGGCGTCCTACGAGCAGTACTTC
CASSWTSGREASYEQYF
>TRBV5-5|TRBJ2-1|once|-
TGTGCCAGCAGCAATAGCGGAGGGGAGTACAATGAGCAGTTCTTC
CASSNSGGEYNEQFF
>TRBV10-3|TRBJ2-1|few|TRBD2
TGTGCCATCAGTGAGTCCAGCGGGAGGTATAATGAGCAGTTCTTC
CAISESSGRYNEQFF
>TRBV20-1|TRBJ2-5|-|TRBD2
TGCAGTCGGGGGTCCGGACTAGCGGTTACACAAGAGACCCAGTACTTC
CSRGSGLAVTQETQYF
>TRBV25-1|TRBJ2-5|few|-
TGTGCCAGCAGTCCAACACAGGGAATCTACAATGAGCAGTACTTC
CASSPTQGIYNEQYF
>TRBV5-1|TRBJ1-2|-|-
TGCGCCAGCAGGCCAACGGGATCCGGCTACACCTTC
CASRPTGSGYTF
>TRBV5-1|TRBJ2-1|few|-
TGCGCCAGCAGCTTGGATACGGGAGCTCCCTACAATGAGCAGTTCTTC
CASSLDTGAPYNEQFF
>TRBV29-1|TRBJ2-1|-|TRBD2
TGCAGCTTATTAGCGGGGGCGTACAATGAGCAGTTCTTC
CSLLAGAYNEQFF
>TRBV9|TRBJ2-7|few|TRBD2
TGTGCCAGCAGCGCCTCTAGCGGAGTCTACGAGGAGCAGTACTTC
CASSASSGVYEEQYF
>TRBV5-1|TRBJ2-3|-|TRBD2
TGCGCCAGCAGCGTCCCCGTGACTAGCGGGGGCGCCACAGATACGCAGTATTTT
CASSVPVTSGGATDTQYF
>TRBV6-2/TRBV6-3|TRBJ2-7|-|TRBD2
TGTGCCAGCAGTTACGGGGCTAGCGGATACGAGCAGTACTTC
CASSYGASGYEQYF
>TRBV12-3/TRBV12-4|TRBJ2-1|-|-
TGTGCCAGCAGTTTGAGGCAGATAGTCAATGAGCAGTTCTTC
CASSLRQIVNEQFF
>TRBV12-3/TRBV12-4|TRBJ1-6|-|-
TGTGCCAGCAGTTTGGACGGATTAAATTCACCCCTCCACTTT
CASSLDGLNSPLHF
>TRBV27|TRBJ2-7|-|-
TGTGCCAGCAGTCTGCAGGGGACGGGCACCTACGAGCAGTACTTC
CASSLQGTGTYEQYF
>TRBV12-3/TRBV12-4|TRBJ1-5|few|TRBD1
TGTGCCAGCAGTTCTCTCGGACAGGGGATTCAGCCCCAGCATTTT
CASSSLGQGIQPQHF
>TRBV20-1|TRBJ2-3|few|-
TGCAGTGCTAGACCCCCGACGCAACCTTCAGATACGCAGTATTTT
CSARPPTQPSDTQYF
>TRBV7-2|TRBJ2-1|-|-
TGTGCCAGCAGCCCCTCTAGGGGCGCCAAGTACAATGAGCAGTTCTTC
CASSPSRGAKYNEQFF
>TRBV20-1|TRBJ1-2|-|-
TGCAGTGCTCCAGTTGGAGGGGGCTATGGCTACACCTTC
CSAPVGGGYGYTF
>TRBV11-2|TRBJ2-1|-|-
TGTGCCAGCAGGCCTGTGGTGGGAGTGGGGGAGCAGTTCTTC
CASRPVVGVGEQFF
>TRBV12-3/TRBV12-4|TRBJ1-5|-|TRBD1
TGTGTCAGCAGTAGGGGACAGTGGCAGCCCCAGCATTTT
CVSSRGQWQPQHF
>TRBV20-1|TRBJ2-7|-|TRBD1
TGCAGTGCCGACCAGACAGGGTTCTCCTACGAGCAGTACTTC
CSADQTGFSYEQYF
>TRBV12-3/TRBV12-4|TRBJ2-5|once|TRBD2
TGTGCCAGCAGTTCTACTAGCGCCCAAGAGACCCTGTACTTC
CASSSTSAQETLYF
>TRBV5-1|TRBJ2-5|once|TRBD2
TGCGCCAGCAGCGCACTAGCGCGGGAGACCCAGTACTTC
CASSALARETQYF
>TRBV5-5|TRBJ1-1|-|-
TGTGCCAGCAGCTTGGGAGGGGGTACGGGCGCTGAAGCTTTCTTT
CASSLGGGTGAEAFF
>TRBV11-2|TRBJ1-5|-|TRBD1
TGTGCCAGCAGCCCATCGCCGGGACAGGGAGGATATAGCAATCAGCCCCAGCATTTT
CASSPSPGQGGYSNQPQHF
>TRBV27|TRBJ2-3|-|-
TGTGCCAGCAGTTTATTCTCGGGGCCGAGCACAGATACGCAGTATTTT
CASSLFSGPSTDTQYF
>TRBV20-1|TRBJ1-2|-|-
TGCAGTGCCTTCAAATTTCAGGGCTCTGGCTACACCTTC
CSAFKFQGSGYTF
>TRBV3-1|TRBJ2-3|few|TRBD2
TGTGCCAGCACTCGGACTAGCGGGGTTAGCACAGATACGCAGTATTTT
CASTRTSGVSTDTQYF